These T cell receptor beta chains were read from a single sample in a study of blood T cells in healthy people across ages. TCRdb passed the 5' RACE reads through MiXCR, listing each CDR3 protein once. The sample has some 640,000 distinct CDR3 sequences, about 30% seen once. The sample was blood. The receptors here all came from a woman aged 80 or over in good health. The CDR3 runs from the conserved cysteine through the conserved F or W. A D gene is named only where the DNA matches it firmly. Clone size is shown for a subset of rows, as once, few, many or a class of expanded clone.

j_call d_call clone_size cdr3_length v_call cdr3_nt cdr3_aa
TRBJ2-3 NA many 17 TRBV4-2 TGTGCCAGCAGCCAAGTAAAGGCCAGGGTGGGCACAGATACGCAGTATTTT CASSQVKARVGTDTQYF
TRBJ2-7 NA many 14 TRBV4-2 TGTGCCAGCAGCCAAGAACTCGGGGGCGACGAGCAGTACTTC CASSQELGGDEQYF
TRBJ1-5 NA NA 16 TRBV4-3 TGCGCCAGCAGCCAAGATTACAACCTGGAGAATCAGCCCCAGCATTTT CASSQDYNLENQPQHF
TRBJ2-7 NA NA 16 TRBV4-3 TGCGCCAGCAGCCAAGAAGTTCGACCCCTAATCTACGAGCAGTACTTC CASSQEVRPLIYEQYF
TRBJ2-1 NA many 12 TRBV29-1 TGCAGCGTTGATAGTTCGGGGGATGAGCAGTTCTTC CSVDSSGDEQFF
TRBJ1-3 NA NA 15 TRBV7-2 TGTGCCAGCAGCTTAGTGGCGGGGGCAGGAAACACCATATATTTT CASSLVAGAGNTIYF
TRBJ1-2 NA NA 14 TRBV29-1 TGCAGCGTTGAATATGGCAGTACAGGGTATGGCTACACCTTC CSVEYGSTGYGYTF
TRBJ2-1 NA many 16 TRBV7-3 TGTGCCAGCAGCTTCGGGACCGGGTTTTTTGGGAATGAGCAGTTCTTC CASSFGTGFFGNEQFF
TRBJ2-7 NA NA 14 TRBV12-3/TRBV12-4 TGTGCCAGCAGTTTCTCCACTTCTACCTACGAGCAGTACTTC CASSFSTSTYEQYF
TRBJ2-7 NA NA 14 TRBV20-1 TGCAGTGCTAGAGATTGGGCTAGCTGGAGCGAGCAGTACTTC CSARDWASWSEQYF
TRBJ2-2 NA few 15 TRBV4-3 TGCGCCAGCAGCCTCGACAGGATGAACACCGGGGAGCTGTTTTTT CASSLDRMNTGELFF
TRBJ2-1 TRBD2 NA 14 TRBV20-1 TGCAGTGCTAGAGAGGACCTTAGCGGGAATGAGCAGTTCTTC CSAREDLSGNEQFF
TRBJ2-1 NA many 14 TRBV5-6 TGTGCCAGCCGTGGGACCCAGGGATTATATGAGCAGTTCTTC CASRGTQGLYEQFF
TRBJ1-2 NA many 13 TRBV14 TGTGCCAGCAGCCAGCCAGAAGGAGGTGGCTACACCTTC CASSQPEGGGYTF
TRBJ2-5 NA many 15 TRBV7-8 TGTGCCAGCAGCTTAGCGACTAGGGGGGAGAGAGCCCAGTACTTC CASSLATRGERAQYF
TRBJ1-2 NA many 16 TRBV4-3 TGCGCCAGCAGCCAAGGCGCGGGGGGCGCTAACTATGGCTACACCTTC CASSQGAGGANYGYTF
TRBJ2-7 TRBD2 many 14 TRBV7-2 TGTGCCAGCAGCTCGAGCGGGGGGCCCTACGAGCAGTACTTC CASSSSGGPYEQYF
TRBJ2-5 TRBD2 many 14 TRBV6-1 TGTGCCAGCAGATCGGGGGGATTGCAAGAGACCCAGTACTTC CASRSGGLQETQYF
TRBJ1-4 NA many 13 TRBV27 TGTGCCAGCAGTTTGGGGGGGTCCTACAAACTGTTTTTT CASSLGGSYKLFF
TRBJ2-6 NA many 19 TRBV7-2 TGTGCCAGCAGCCCCGGGACCCTAAGCAGGCGCTCTGGGGCCAACGTCCTGACTTTC CASSPGTLSRRSGANVLTF
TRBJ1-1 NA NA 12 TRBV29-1 TGCAGCGTCTCTTCGGGGAACACTGAAGCTTTCTTT CSVSSGNTEAFF
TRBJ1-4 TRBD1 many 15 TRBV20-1 TGCAGTGCTAGAGATGGCACAGGGGCGAATGAAAAACTGTTTTTT CSARDGTGANEKLFF
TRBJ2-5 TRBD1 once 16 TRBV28 TGTGCCAGCAGCGAGATGGGGACAGGGGGCGCGGAGACCCAGTACTTC CASSEMGTGGAETQYF
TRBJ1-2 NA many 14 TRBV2 TGTGCCAGCGGACCTTCAGAGGGTAGCTATGGCTACACCTTC CASGPSEGSYGYTF
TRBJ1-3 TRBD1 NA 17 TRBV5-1 TGCGCCAGCAGCCTGGGGGACAGGGGCCTCTCTGGAAACACCATATATTTT CASSLGDRGLSGNTIYF
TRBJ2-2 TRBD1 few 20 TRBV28 TGTGCCAGCAGTTACCCCCAGCCTTTCCCGACAGGGTCCAACACCGGGGAGCTGTTTTTT CASSYPQPFPTGSNTGELFF
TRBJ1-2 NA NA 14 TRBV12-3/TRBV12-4 TGTGCCAGCAGTTCAGGGGCCCCGCTCTATGGCTACACCTTC CASSSGAPLYGYTF
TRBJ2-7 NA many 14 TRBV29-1 TGCAGCCCCGGGCCCGGGACTTGGGCCTACGAGCAGTACTTC CSPGPGTWAYEQYF
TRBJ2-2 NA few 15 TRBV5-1 TGCGCCAGCAGCTTGATGAGCCTAGGAACCGGGGAGCTGTTTTTT CASSLMSLGTGELFF
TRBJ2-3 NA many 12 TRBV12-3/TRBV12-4 TGTGCCAGCAGGGACTACACAGATACGCAGTATTTT CASRDYTDTQYF
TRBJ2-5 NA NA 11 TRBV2 TGTGCCAGCAGCGTTAGTGAGACCCAGTACTTC CASSVSETQYF
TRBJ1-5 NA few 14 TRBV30 TGTGCCTGGAGTGCGGTCCGGAGCAATCAGCCCCAGCATTTT CAWSAVRSNQPQHF
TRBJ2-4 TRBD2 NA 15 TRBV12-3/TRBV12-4 TGTGCCAGCAGTGGAAGGCGGGAGGGCGAAGGCATTCAGTACTTC CASSGRREGEGIQYF
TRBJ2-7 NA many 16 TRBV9 TGTGCCAGCAGCGTAGATCAGCTCGCTAGGTCCTACGAGCAGTACTTC CASSVDQLARSYEQYF
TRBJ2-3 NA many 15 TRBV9 TGTGCCAGCAGCGTAGGCGGTCTAGGGACAGATACGCAGTATTTT CASSVGGLGTDTQYF
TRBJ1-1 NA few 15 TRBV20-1 TGCAGTGCGAGGGACGGACTTAACATGAACACTGAAGCTTTCTTT CSARDGLNMNTEAFF
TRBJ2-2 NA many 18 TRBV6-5 TGTGCCAGCAGTTACTCGAGAGCGGGCTACCTCCTAGGCCGGGAGCTGTTTTTT CASSYSRAGYLLGRELFF
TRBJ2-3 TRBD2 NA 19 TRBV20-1 TGCAGTGCTAGTCCCTATGCGGGGGGGCCGGTAATAAGCACAGATACGCAGTATTTT CSASPYAGGPVISTDTQYF
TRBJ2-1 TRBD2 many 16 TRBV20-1 TGCAGTGCTCAAGGTTACCTAGCGGGGGAATACAATGAGCAGTTCTTC CSAQGYLAGEYNEQFF
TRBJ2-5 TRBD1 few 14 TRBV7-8 TGTGCCAGCAGCTCTTTGAGGGGGCGGGAGACCCAGTACTTC CASSSLRGRETQYF
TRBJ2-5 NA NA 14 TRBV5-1 TGCGCCAGCAGCGCTGCCGGGGTCCAAGAGACCCAGTACTTC CASSAAGVQETQYF
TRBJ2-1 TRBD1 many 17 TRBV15 TGTGCCACCAGCAGCTGGACAGGGGGACGTTCCTACAATGAGCAGTTCTTC CATSSWTGGRSYNEQFF
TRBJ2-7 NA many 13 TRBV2 TGTGCCAGCAGTGTGGACCGAGCCTACGAGCAGTACTTC CASSVDRAYEQYF
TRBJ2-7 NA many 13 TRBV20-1 TGCAGTGCTAGGGACGTGAGCTCCTACGAGCAGTACTTC CSARDVSSYEQYF
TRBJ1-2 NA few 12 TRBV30 TGTGCCTGGAATGCGGGATCGAGCGGCTACACCTTC CAWNAGSSGYTF
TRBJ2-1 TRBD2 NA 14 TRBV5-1 TGCGCCTGTGAGAGAGCGGGGGGATACAATGAGCAGTTCTTC CACERAGGYNEQFF
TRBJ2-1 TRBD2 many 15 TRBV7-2 TGTGCCAGCAGCTTAGCGGCGACTAGCGGGGGGGGGTGGTTCTTC CASSLAATSGGGWFF
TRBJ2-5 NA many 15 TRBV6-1 TGTGCCAGCAGTGAAAACCCCAGGGTGGGAGAGACCCAGTACTTC CASSENPRVGETQYF
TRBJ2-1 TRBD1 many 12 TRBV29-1 TGCAGCGGAACTCTTGACAGGGATCGGCAGTTCTTC CSGTLDRDRQFF
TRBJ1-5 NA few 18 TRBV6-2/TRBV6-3 TGTGCCAGCAGTTACAACGTCGGCAGGGGAAGGGACAATCAGCCCCAGCATTTT CASSYNVGRGRDNQPQHF
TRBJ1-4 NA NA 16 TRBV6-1 TGTGCCAGCAGTGTAGGCCGGGACTTGAGATATGAAAAACTGTTTTTT CASSVGRDLRYEKLFF
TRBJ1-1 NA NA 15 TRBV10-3 TGTGCCATCAGCACCTCAGGGACGCCGAACACTGAAGCTTTCTTT CAISTSGTPNTEAFF
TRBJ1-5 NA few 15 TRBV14 TGTGCCAGCACCTTGGCGGCTTTATGCAATCAGCCCCAGCATTTT CASTLAALCNQPQHF
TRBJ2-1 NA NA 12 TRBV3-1 TGTGCCAGCGGCGGGACAGCCTACGAGCAGTTCTTC CASGGTAYEQFF
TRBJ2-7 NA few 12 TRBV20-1 TGCAGTTCTACAGGGCCCTACAATGAGCAGTACTTC CSSTGPYNEQYF
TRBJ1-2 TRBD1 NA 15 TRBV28 TGTGCCAGCGGCTCGGGACAGTGGGGTATCTATGGCTACACCTTC CASGSGQWGIYGYTF
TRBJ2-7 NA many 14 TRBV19 TGTGCCAGTAGTATAGGGGGCGGGGGCGGCGAGCAGTACTTC CASSIGGGGGEQYF
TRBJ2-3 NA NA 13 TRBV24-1 TGTGCCACCAGTGAACCTAGCACAGATACGCAGTATTTT CATSEPSTDTQYF
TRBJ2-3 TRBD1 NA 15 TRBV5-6 TGTGCCAGCAGCCGCCGGACAGGGGTTACAGATACGCAGTATTTT CASSRRTGVTDTQYF